One sample yielded the 25 T cell receptor beta chains listed below, sequenced in a study of blood T cell repertoires in COVID-19 (dated by TCRdb to 2019 to 2021). Receptors were amplified or captured by the immunoSEQ multiplex PCR assay. TCRdb provides this immuneACCESS table in a form limited to in-frame rearrangements. Some clones are lacking; in checked studies, under half of them reflect an unresolved V gene, and why the rest are absent is not known. The sample contains 150,000 to 200,000 clones, around 80% of them found a single time. Around 12% of the sample is in the top ten clones. The sequencing input was PBMCs or T cells enriched from blood (not recorded which). The receptors shown here come from a man in his fifties or sixties who had recovered from COVID-19.

This clone was counted once. As DNA, the CDR3 is TGCGCCAGCAGACAAGACGCACAGGCTGCTTTCTTT. Translated, it gives CASRQDAQAAFF. The J gene is TRBJ1-1, the V gene TRBV5-1; weak D call: TRBD1 (5 bases). The germline V gene has CDR1 SGHRS and CDR2 YFSETQ. V lost 5 bases, J lost 11 bases, and 16 bases lay in between. This CDR3 has 12 amino acids. The whole variable domain, filled in from reference TRBV5-1 and TRBJ1-1, reads KAGVTQTPRYLIKTRGQQVTLSCSPISGHRSVSWYQQTPGQGLQFLFEYFSETQRNKGNFPGRFSGRQFSNSRSEMNVSTLELGDSALYLCASRQDAQAAFFGQGTRLTVV.

The rearrangement links TRBV7-2 to TRBJ2-2; the match to TRBD2 covers 10 bases. The CDR3 is made up of 14 amino acids. V was clipped by 8 bases and J by 9 bases; unmatched bases: 9. Germline V gene lookup returns CDR1 SGHTA and CDR2 FQGNSA. CDR3 nucleotides: TGTGCCAGCGCCACTAGCGGGGACCACCGGGAGCTGTTTTTT. Its protein is CASATSGDHRELFF.

The chain joins TRBV7-3 to TRBJ2-3, with D perhaps TRBD2 (7 bases). The CDR3 has 14 amino acids. The germline V gene has CDR1 SGHTA and CDR2 FQGTGA. V lost 1 base and J lost 7, with 12 bases in between. CDR3 coding DNA: TGTGCCAGCAGCTTAAGGGGGGGCACGCATACGCAGTATTTT. Translating it yields CASSLRGGTHTQYF.

This clone has just one count. This chain uses TRBV5-1 with TRBJ1-5, with 8 positions matching TRBD1. With 0 bases clipped from V and 6 bases from J, the junction kept 2 bases outside the gene matches. CDR1 SGHRS and CDR2 YFSETQ come from the germline V gene. CDR3 length: 14 residues. The CDR3 here is CASSLAQGGQPQHF. The CDR3 DNA reads as TGCGCCAGCAGCTTGGCACAGGGGGGTCAGCCCCAGCATTTT. The entire variable domain, with the rest obtained from reference TRBV5-1 and TRBJ1-5, is as follows: KAGVTQTPRYLIKTRGQQVTLSCSPISGHRSVSWYQQTPGQGLQFLFEYFSETQRNKGNFPGRFSGRQFSNSRSEMNVSTLELGDSALYLCASSLAQGGQPQHFGDGTRLSIL.

The rearrangement uses TRBV3-1 (or the pseudogene TRBV3-2) and TRBJ2-7, with 10 positions matching TRBD1. The CDR3 has 15 amino acids. V lost 0 bases and J lost 4; bases outside the gene matches: 3. Germline V CDR1 and CDR2: LGHDT, YNNKEL (reference sequence). The CDR3 DNA reads TGTGCCAGCAGCCAAGATGGGACAGGGGCGTACGAGCAGTACTTC. Its protein product is CASSQDGTGAYEQYF.

V gene TRBV6-5 combines with J gene TRBJ1-6; possible D gene TRBD1, 6 bases. Germline-derived CDR1 and CDR2 are MNHEY and SVGAGI. This CDR3 contains 15 residues. V was cut by 0 bases and J by 8 bases, with 11 bases left in between. The CDR3 region is CASSYSAGVDSPLHF. CDR3 bases: TGTGCCAGCAGTTACTCGGCAGGGGTGGATTCACCCCTCCACTTT.

The chain couples TRBV5-6 to TRBJ2-7; tentative D call: TRBD2 (6 bases). Germline V gene lookup returns CDR1 SGHDT and CDR2 YYEEEE. The CDR3 covers 13 residues. Trimming cost V 2 bases and J 3 bases, with 9 bases left between them. Here the CDR3 reads CASSFAGGYEQYF. The CDR3 DNA follows: TGTGCCAGCAGCTTCGCCGGGGGCTACGAGCAGTACTTC.

This rearrangement joins TRBV5-4 to TRBJ2-3; weak D call: TRBD2 (5 bases). V lost 3 bases to trimming and J lost 4 bases, with 15 bases between them. CDR3 length: 15 residues. Per germline, CDR1 SGHNT and CDR2 YYREEE (reference sequence). The CDR3 DNA sequence: TGTGCCAGCAGCTCGCCGGGATCTGGGGCAGATACGCAGTATTTT. Translated, it gives CASSSPGSGADTQYF.

The chain has TRBV19 and TRBJ1-1, with D maybe TRBD1 (5 bases). The CDR3 consists of 15 residues. Germline V gene data show CDR1 as LNHDA and CDR2 as SQIVND (reference sequence). The germline V and J ends were trimmed by 8 bases and 1 base, with 17 bases remaining between them. In DNA form, the CDR3 reads TGTGCCAGTCTAGACATTGGAAGGGGGAACACTGAAGCTTTCTTT. This translates into CASLDIGRGNTEAFF. The full variable domain, completed using reference TRBV19 and TRBJ1-1, is DGGITQSPKYLFRKEGQNVTLSCEQNLNHDAMYWYRQDPGQGLRLIYYSQIVNDFQKGDIAEGYSVSREKKESFPLTVTSAQKNPTAFYLCASLDIGRGNTEAFFGQGTRLTVV.

This rearrangement joins TRBV6-2 or TRBV6-3 to TRBJ1-2; 9 bases are shared with TRBD1. This CDR3 region has 13 residues. V gave up 5 bases and J gave up 5 bases; unmatched junction bases: 3. Germline values: CDR1 MNHEY, CDR2 SVGEGT. Here the CDR3 DNA reads TGTGCCAGCAGTCGGACAGGGGAGTATGGCTACACCTTC. Translation: CASSRTGEYGYTF.

The chain links TRBV11-2 to TRBJ2-7; 7 bases match TRBD1. The junction had 15 bases not matched to a gene; V was cut back by 5 bases and J by 5 bases. CDR3 length: 16 amino acids. Per the germline V gene, CDR1 is SGHAT and CDR2 is FQNNGV. Here the CDR3 DNA reads TGTGCCAGCAGCCGAGGGTGGAGACAGGGTTGGGACGAGCAGTACTTC. Translated: CASSRGWRQGWDEQYF.

The V call is TRBV19, the J call TRBJ1-5; 10 positions match TRBD1. The CDR3 loop spans 16 amino acids. Trimming at V came to 5 bases and at J to 0 bases, leaving 4 bases not matched to a gene. Germline V gives CDR1 LNHDA, CDR2 SQIVND (reference sequence). CDR3 region: CASSLRDRGSNQPQHF. The CDR3 DNA reads as TGTGCCAGTAGTCTCCGGGACAGGGGTAGCAATCAGCCCCAGCATTTT.

The CDR3 nucleotides read TGTGCCACCGCCCTAGCGGGGGGATCCTACAATGAGCAGTTCTTC. Its translation is CATALAGGSYNEQFF. The rearrangement uses TRBV6-5 and TRBJ2-1, with 11 bases fitting TRBD2. Germline trimming cut 10 bases from V and 1 base from J; bases unmatched to any gene: 6. CDR3 length equals 15 residues. Germline V lookup: CDR1 MNHEY, CDR2 SVGAGI.

This chain links TRBV24-1 with TRBJ2-7; 7 nucleotides match TRBD1. The CDR3 covers 16 residues. From germline, CDR1 is KGHDR and CDR2 SFDVKD. Trimming took 6 bases from V and 4 from J; bases not matched to a gene: 14. CDR3 coding DNA: TGTGCCACCAGTCCAGGTGCCCGACAGGGACGGTACGAGCAGTACTTC. It yields the protein CATSPGARQGRYEQYF.

J is TRBJ2-5 and V is TRBV4-1; 7 positions match TRBD2. The CDR3 contains 16 residues. Germline CDR1 reads MGHRA; CDR2 reads YSYEKL. J lost 1 base, V lost 4 bases, and 9 bases had no gene match. The CDR3 DNA is TGCGCCAGCAGCCCATTGGGGGGGAACATCCAAGAGACCCAGTACTTC. Encoded protein: CASSPLGGNIQETQYF.

This clone was seen once. The CDR3 DNA is TGTGCCAGCAGCAAGCTTGGTGCAACTAATGAAAAACTGTTTTTT. Translation: CASSKLGATNEKLFF. The chain carries TRBV9 and TRBJ1-4; D is ambiguous. Germline V lookup: CDR1 SGDLS, CDR2 YYNGEE. Trimming removed 4 bases from V and 0 bases from J, with 10 bases in between. CDR3 length: 15 amino acids. Based on the CDR3 plus reference TRBV9 and TRBJ1-4, the full variable domain is DSGVTQTPKHLITATGQRVTLRCSPRSGDLSVYWYQQSLDQGLQFLIQYYNGEERAKGNILERFSAQQFPDLHSELNLSSLELGDSALYFCASSKLGATNEKLFFGSGTQLSVL.

The chain uses TRBV5-3 and TRBJ1-2; D may be TRBD1 (6 bases). TRBV5-3 is placed among ORFs of uncertain function. The CDR3 is made up of 19 amino acids. The germline V and J ends were trimmed by 1 base and 3 bases, with 25 bases remaining between them. Here the CDR3 DNA reads TGTGCCAGAAGCTTGCCCAAAAACCAGACAGGCGACAAGGACTATGGCTACACCTTC. Its translation: CARSLPKNQTGDKDYGYTF.

The chain has TRBV4-1 and TRBJ1-2; D perhaps matches TRBD1 (6 bases). The CDR3 runs 16 residues. Germline CDR1 is MGHRA and CDR2 is YSYEKL. Trimming took off 4 bases at V and 5 bases at J, with 20 bases between the two ends. CDR3: CASSLGATGSTYGYTF. CDR3 coding DNA: TGCGCCAGCAGCCTCGGGGCAACAGGGAGCACGTATGGCTACACCTTC.

This rearrangement joins TRBV27 to TRBJ1-2, with TRBD1 matching 7 bases. The V gene end was trimmed by 0 bases and the J gene end by 4 bases; junction bases not matched to a gene: 2. Germline CDR1 reads MNHEY; CDR2 reads SMNVEV (reference sequence). There are 14 residues in the CDR3. CDR3 loop: CASSLSGQSYGYTF. The DNA for the CDR3 is TGTGCCAGCAGTTTATCGGGACAGAGCTATGGCTACACCTTC.

The chain has TRBV29-1 and TRBJ1-2; no definite D call. CDR1 and CDR2 (germline): SQVTM, ANQGSEA. V was trimmed by 7 bases and J by 0 bases, leaving 9 bases between them. This CDR3 spans 12 amino acids. The CDR3 reads CSAPLANYGYTF. The CDR3 DNA reads TGCAGCGCACCCTTAGCTAACTATGGCTACACCTTC. Filled out from reference TRBV29-1 and TRBJ1-2, the complete variable domain reads SAVISQKPSRDICQRGTSLTIQCQVDSQVTMMFWYRQQPGQSLTLIATANQGSEATYESGFVIDKFPISRPNLTFSTLTVSNMSPEDSSIYLCSAPLANYGYTFGSGTRLTVV.

The chain couples TRBV5-6 to TRBJ1-6; possible D gene TRBD1, 5 bases. CDR1 and CDR2 from the germline V gene are SGHDT and YYEEEE. Trimming left V 6 bases short and J 10 bases short, with 20 bases between. This CDR3 spans 15 amino acids. CDR3 bases: TGTGCCAGCAACAATTTTTTAGGGGAAGGATCACCCCTCCACTTT. This gives the protein CASNNFLGEGSPLHF.

Regarding this clone: At one end, the junction sequence differs from germline, possibly due to a read error. This chain joins TRBV3-1 (or the pseudogene TRBV3-2) and TRBJ2-5; TRBD2 aligns across 9 bases. The germline CDR1 and CDR2 sequences are LGHDT and YNNKEL (reference sequence). This CDR3 has 16 amino acids. The CDR3 is CASSQVGGGAQATQYF. In DNA form, the CDR3 reads TGTGCCAGCAGCCAAGTGGGCGGGGGGGCCCAAGCGACCCAGTACTTC.

This clone was detected a few times. The J gene is TRBJ2-7, the V gene TRBV21-1; TRBD2 is the table's D call, not checked against the DNA. TRBV21-1 is a pseudogene segment. This CDR3 is built from 16 residues. CDR3 region: CASSMPPPGSWNEQYF. CDR3 nucleotides: TGTGCCAGCAGTATGCCTCCCCCCGGGAGTTGGAACGAGCAGTACTTC.

V usage is TRBV5-1 and J usage is TRBJ1-5, with unresolved D. The length of the CDR3 is 13 residues. CDR1 is SGHRS, CDR2 YFSETQ, per germline. V dropped 2 bases and J dropped 4 bases, with 7 bases sitting between them. CDR3 sequence (DNA): TGCGCCAGCAGCTTTGCGAGTAATCAGCCCCAGCATTTT. It specifies CASSFASNQPQHF.

The chain has TRBV7-9 and TRBJ2-1, with 9 bases aligning to TRBD1. The CDR3 contains 15 residues. CDR1 SEHNR and CDR2 FQNEAQ come from the germline V gene (reference sequence). Trimming at V came to 0 bases and at J to 5 bases, leaving 2 bases not matched to a gene. CDR3 nucleotides: TGTGCCAGCAGCTTAGCGGGGACAGGGAACAATGAGCAGTTCTTC. Translating it yields CASSLAGTGNNEQFF. Full variable domain (missing parts from reference TRBV7-9 and TRBJ2-1): DTGVSQNPRHKITKRGQNVTFRCDPISEHNRLYWYRQTLGQGPEFLTYFQNEAQLEKSRLLSDRFSAERPKGSFSTLEIQRTEQGDSAMYLCASSLAGTGNNEQFFGPGTRLTVL.